This TCR beta chain came from a study of blood T cell repertoires in COVID-19. Study details: Material from acute and convalescent COVID-19 was sourced from the United States, Italy and Spain. T cells, B-cell-depleted T cells, or PBMCs supplied cDNA or gDNA.

Source study methods: Amplification with reference gene primers provided the estimates of nucleated cell counts. Measured with immunoSEQ multiplex PCR; TCRdb has only the in-frame clones, and not every one. That table is the source of V, J and clone size, and D and trimming were worked out from the DNA. The repertoire includes a few hundred thousand clones, nearly 90% of them detected once, and roughly 3% sits in the top ten. The V and J ends lost 3 bases and 4 bases respectively, with 15 bases between them. The CDR3 extends over 15 amino acids. From germline, CDR1 is SGHTA and CDR2 FQGNSA. The chain couples TRBV7-2 to TRBJ1-2; D not resolved. The sequence came from a man younger than 35 with active or convalescent COVID-19. Sequencing was carried out using peripheral blood. In DNA, the CDR3 is TGTGCCAGCAGCTTGGGCAGGAGGAGGAGCTATGGCTACACCTTC. It specifies CASSLGRRRSYGYTF.